These 20 T cell receptor beta chains share one sample of origin, sequenced in a study of regulatory T cells in long-lasting Graves disease. Time point reported: persistent/refractory GD, antithyroid drugs over 5 years with positive TRAb. Extracted RNA from PBMCs served as the source of the TCR library. Construction of the TCR beta libraries employed iRepertoire HTBI primers in conjunction with Arm-PCR of CDR3 regions. A single record per CDR3 protein comes from TCRdb applying MiXCR to the multiplex PCR reads. Of around 300,000 distinct CDR3 sequences in the sample, roughly 21% are singletons; the top ten hold just over 55%. The material sequenced was peripheral blood mononuclear cells (PBMCs), taken when the disease was refractory, from a patient treated with antithyroid drugs. These receptor sequences come from a female donor with Graves disease.

In regard to this clonotype: A clone one base away is much larger, so this may be a read error. The V call is TRBV28, the J call TRBJ2-4, with no clear D. The CDR3 has 13 residues. Trimming removed 5 bases from V and 0 bases from J, with 5 bases in between. Germline loops: CDR1 MDHEN, CDR2 SYDVKM. CDR3 DNA sequence: TGTGCCAGCAGTAAGCTAGCCAAAAACATTCAGTACTTC. Protein sequence: CASSKLAKNIQYF. The full variable domain, in which reference TRBV28 and TRBJ2-4 provide the parts outside the CDR3, is DVKVTQSSRYLVKRTGEKVFLECVQDMDHENMFWYRQDPGLGLRLIYFSYDVKMKEKGDIPEGYSVSREKKERFSLILESASTNQTSMYLCASSKLAKNIQYFGAGTRLSVL.

V gene TRBV5-1 combines with J gene TRBJ2-5; D not certain. The V and J ends lost 4 bases and 1 base respectively, with 11 bases between them. CDR1 SGHRS and CDR2 YFSETQ come from the germline V gene. The CDR3 runs to 14 residues. The CDR3 sequence is CASSDLNLQETQYF. For the CDR3, the DNA is TGCGCCAGCAGCGACCTGAACCTCCAAGAGACCCAGTACTTC.

This clonotype was counted a few times. The chain couples TRBV19 to TRBJ1-2; no clear D. This CDR3 is built from 13 residues. Trimming shortened V by 10 bases and J by 4 bases, and 16 bases separated the two germline ends. CDR1 is LNHDA, CDR2 SQIVND, per germline (reference sequence). CDR3 in amino acids: CATSDGLIYGYTF. CDR3 coding DNA: TGTGCCACCTCCGACGGTTTAATCTATGGCTACACCTTC.

The V call is TRBV11-2, the J call TRBJ1-4, with D perhaps matching TRBD1 (5 bases). Germline assignment: CDR1 SGHAT and CDR2 FQNNGV. V shed 5 bases and J shed 5 bases, with 12 bases lying between them. The CDR3 totals 14 residues. The CDR3 loop is CASSPTGGNEKLFF. CDR3 in DNA: TGTGCCAGCAGCCCCACGGGGGGAAATGAAAAACTGTTTTTT. Combining the CDR3 with reference TRBV11-2 and TRBJ1-4 gives the whole variable domain EAGVAQSPRYKIIEKRQSVAFWCNPISGHATLYWYQQILGQGPKLLIQFQNNGVVDDSQLPKDRFSAERLKGVDSTLKIQPAKLEDSAVYLCASSPTGGNEKLFFGSGTQLSVL.

The chain is built from TRBV20-1 and TRBJ2-5; D not resolved. Trimming shortened V by 1 base and J by 1 base, and 13 bases separated the two germline ends. CDR1 and CDR2 (germline): DFQATT, SNEGSKA (reference sequence). The CDR3 has 15 residues. Here the CDR3 reads CSARGGFGIQETQYF. The CDR3 DNA is TGCAGTGCTAGAGGGGGTTTCGGAATCCAAGAGACCCAGTACTTC.

This clonotype was seen a few times. This sequence joins TRBV20-1 and TRBJ2-7; no reliable D call. The V gene's germline CDR1 is DFQATT and CDR2 SNEGSKA (reference sequence). The CDR3 has 13 residues. The V end lost 4 bases, the J end lost 3 bases, and 13 bases lay between the germline ends. The CDR3 region has the DNA TGCAGTGCTAATCCAGAAAACAGCTACGAGCAGTACTTC. It yields the protein CSANPENSYEQYF.

V and J are TRBV27 and TRBJ2-7, with D maybe TRBD2 (6 bases). The CDR3 is made up of 14 amino acids. The V gene lost 2 bases and the J gene lost 5 bases, with 13 bases spanning the gap. CDR1 is MNHEY, CDR2 SMNVEV, per germline (reference sequence). The CDR3 nucleotides are TGTGCCAGCAGTTTAGGGCGGGGAGGCAACGAGCAGTACTTC. Its protein product is CASSLGRGGNEQYF.

This clonotype has more than one count but fewer than ten. The chain links TRBV30 to TRBJ1-1, with D perhaps matching TRBD1 (6 bases). This CDR3 comprises 14 residues. Trimming stripped 3 bases from V and 3 bases from J, with 14 bases between. From germline, CDR1 is GTSNPN and CDR2 SVGIG (reference sequence). CDR3 sequence: CAWRGFNRDTEAFF. The CDR3 region has the DNA TGTGCCTGGAGGGGTTTTAACAGGGACACTGAAGCTTTCTTT. Full variable domain (remainder filled in from reference TRBV30 and TRBJ1-1): SQTIHQWPATLVQPVGSPLSLECTVEGTSNPNLYWYRQAAGRGLQLLFYSVGIGQISSEVPQNLSASRPQDRQFILSSKKLLLSDSGFYLCAWRGFNRDTEAFFGQGTRLTVV.

Many counts were recorded for this clonotype. This chain uses TRBV7-8 with TRBJ1-4; 7 bases are shared with TRBD1. The CDR3 runs 13 residues. V lost 1 base, J lost 10 bases, and 3 bases stayed unmatched. CDR1 is SGHVS, CDR2 FQNEAQ, per germline. CDR3 DNA sequence: TGTGCCAGCAGCTTAGTTGAGGGGGCAAAACTGTTTTTT. Translating it yields CASSLVEGAKLFF.

A remark on this clonotype: Likely a read error: the CDR3 ends without its conserved phenylalanine or tryptophan. The chain combines TRBV28 with TRBJ2-3; TRBD1 matches 7 bases. With 6 bases clipped from V and 0 bases from J, the junction kept 3 bases outside the gene matches. The germline gives CDR1 MDHEN, CDR2 SYDVKM. The CDR3 spans 14 residues. The CDR3 here is CASRPGQSTDTQYI. DNA of the CDR3: TGTGCCAGCAGGCCGGGACAGAGCACAGATACGCAGTATATT.

There are many counts of this clonotype. The chain is built from TRBV20-1 and TRBJ2-7; 7 bases fit TRBD1. The ends lost 6 bases at V and 4 bases at J; junction bases unmatched: 6. There are 12 residues in the CDR3. CDR1 is DFQATT and CDR2 is SNEGSKA in the germline V gene (reference sequence). This chain's CDR3 is CSATGTEYEQYF. For the CDR3, the DNA is TGCAGTGCAACCGGGACAGAATACGAGCAGTACTTC.

This clonotype was found many times. This sequence joins TRBV7-9 and TRBJ2-7; D may be TRBD2 (5 bases). CDR1 is SEHNR, CDR2 FQNEAQ, per germline (reference sequence). V shed 5 bases and J shed 2 bases, with 10 bases lying between them. CDR3 length: 13 amino acids. This CDR3 is CASSPDFTYEQYF. As DNA, the CDR3 is TGTGCCAGCAGCCCGGACTTTACCTACGAGCAGTACTTC.

Points on this clonotype: A much larger clone differs by one base, so this may be a read error. The chain employs TRBV28 and TRBJ2-7; 9 nucleotides match TRBD2. The CDR3 length is 14 residues. Germline lookup yields CDR1 MDHEN and CDR2 SYDVKM. The CDR3 sequence is CASAPAGGPYERYF. The CDR3 nucleotides are TGTGCCAGTGCCCCGGCGGGAGGGCCATACGAGCGGTACTTC.

This clonotype was recorded a few times. This sequence joins TRBV7-9 and TRBJ2-7, with D unclear. CDR1 is SEHNR and CDR2 is FQNEAQ in the germline V gene (reference sequence). This CDR3 has 13 residues. V lost 7 bases to trimming and J lost 4 bases, with 14 bases between them. CDR3 coding DNA: TGTGCCAGCACGTCAGGCGAGAAATACGAGCAGTACTTC. Translating it yields CASTSGEKYEQYF.

This clonotype has only one observation. A read error may explain this, as a much larger clone is one base away. The chain uses TRBV11-2 and TRBJ1-1, with D perhaps TRBD1 (5 bases). Germline V CDR1 and CDR2: SGHAT, FQNNGV. This CDR3 is 15 amino acids long. V gave up 5 bases and J gave up 1 base, with 14 bases separating them. The CDR3 loop reads CASSISRGTNTEAFF. CDR3 in DNA: TGTGCCAGCAGCATATCGAGGGGAACGAACACTGAAGCTTTCTTT.

This sequence joins TRBV5-1 and TRBJ2-3, with 8 bases aligning to TRBD1. The CDR3 length is 15 residues. V shed 4 bases and J 2 bases; nucleotides not matched to a gene: 6. Germline V gene sequence: CDR1 SGHRS, CDR2 YFSETQ. The CDR3 sequence is CASSGTGRVTDTQYF. Here the CDR3 DNA reads TGCGCCAGCAGCGGGACAGGTAGGGTCACAGATACGCAGTATTTT.

About this clonotype itself: Compared with germline, one end of the junction differs, possibly owing to a read error. This chain links TRBV30 with TRBJ2-4; TRBD1 might be the D (5 bases). The length of the CDR3 is 14 residues. Germline CDR1 is GTSNPN and CDR2 is SVGIG (reference sequence). This CDR3 reads CAWSVGVLQNIRYF. CDR3 in DNA: TGTGCCTGGAGTGTAGGGGTGCTGCAAAACATTCGGTACTTC.

The chain has TRBV20-1 and TRBJ1-5, with 7 bases fitting TRBD1. The CDR3 covers 13 residues. From germline, CDR1 is DFQATT and CDR2 SNEGSKA (reference sequence). V lost 1 base and J lost 6; bases outside the gene matches: 3. The CDR3 DNA sequence: TGCAGTGCTAGAGGACAGGGCGCTCAGCCCCAGCATTTT. Translated: CSARGQGAQPQHF.

This clonotype has a handful of counts. CDR3 protein: CASSLDSPTYEQYF. In DNA form, the CDR3 reads TGCGCCAGCAGCCTCGACAGCCCTACCTACGAGCAGTACTTC. This chain links TRBV5-1 with TRBJ2-7; the D gene is possibly TRBD1 (5 bases). This CDR3 has 14 amino acids. Trimming shortened V by 4 bases and J by 2 bases, and 13 bases separated the two germline ends. Germline CDR1 reads SGHRS; CDR2 reads YFSETQ.

This clonotype occurred many times. The chain joins TRBV12-3 or TRBV12-4 to TRBJ2-2, with 8 bases fitting TRBD1. Trimming at V came to 4 bases and at J to 6 bases, leaving 13 bases not matched to a gene. The CDR3 is 17 amino acids. DNA of the CDR3: TGTGCCAGCAGTTCCCGTGGCAGGGGGCGCTTTGCCGGGGAGCTGTTTTTT. Protein product: CASSSRGRGRFAGELFF.